Listed here are 21 T cell receptor beta chains from one sample, sequenced in a study of cytomegalovirus exposure and HLA in healthy donors. Vbeta (60) and Jbeta (13) primers were used in the PCR. Sequencing used immunoSEQ multiplex PCR; TCRdb keeps in-frame clones, though not all of them. The table lists some 61,000 clones, 75% to 85% of them singletons. The sequencing input was PBMCs. These TCRs come from a human donor in good health.

As regards this clone: Other DNA sequences in this specimen translate into the identical CDR3. V usage is TRBV5-1 and J usage is TRBJ2-2; D is perhaps TRBD1 (7 bases). Deletions cut 6 bases from V and 1 base from J, with 19 bases between. CDR1 SGHRS and CDR2 YFSETQ come from the germline V gene. The CDR3 totals 17 residues. The CDR3 bases are TGCGCCAGCACCCGGGCTGGGAGGACAGGGAACACCGGGGAGCTGTTTTTT. Protein product: CASTRAGRTGNTGELFF. The variable domain in full, completed from reference TRBV5-1 and TRBJ2-2, reads KAGVTQTPRYLIKTRGQQVTLSCSPISGHRSVSWYQQTPGQGLQFLFEYFSETQRNKGNFPGRFSGRQFSNSRSEMNVSTLELGDSALYLCASTRAGRTGNTGELFFGEGSRLTVL.

DNA of the CDR3: TGCGCCAGCAGTGAATACGGACAGGGGAGTTACAATGAGCAGTTCTTC. It translates to CASSEYGQGSYNEQFF. V gene TRBV10-1 combines with J gene TRBJ2-1, with 9 bases identical to TRBD1. The CDR3 is made up of 16 amino acids. V lost 3 bases to trimming and J lost 4 bases; unmatched junction nucleotides: 7. CDR1 WNHNN and CDR2 SYGVQD come from the germline V gene (reference sequence).

The V call is TRBV6-1, the J call TRBJ1-2; D is perhaps TRBD1 (6 bases). CDR1 is MNHNS and CDR2 is SASEGT in the germline V gene. The CDR3 sequence is 15 residues long. V was cut by 3 bases and J by 4 bases, with 15 bases left in between. CDR3: CASSEQGGASYGYTF. CDR3 bases: TGTGCCAGCAGTGAGCAAGGGGGGGCTAGCTATGGCTACACCTTC.

The chain is built from TRBV2 and TRBJ2-5; 8 nucleotides agree with TRBD2. J was trimmed by 5 bases and V by 4 bases; bases with no gene match: 6. The germline CDR1 and CDR2 sequences are SNHLY and FYNNEI. The CDR3 extends over 14 amino acids. The CDR3 sequence is CASSVGTSGETQYF. The CDR3 DNA is TGTGCCAGCAGTGTTGGGACTAGTGGGGAGACCCAGTACTTC.

The chain is built from TRBV27 and TRBJ1-5; D is possibly TRBD1 (6 bases). The CDR3 is 14 residues long. V lost 6 bases and J lost 2, with 11 bases in between. Germline V CDR1 and CDR2: MNHEY, SMNVEV (reference sequence). The DNA of the CDR3 is TGTGCCAGCAGCAGGGGATATGGCAATCAGCCCCAGCATTTT. This translates into CASSRGYGNQPQHF.

The chain carries TRBV27 and TRBJ1-5, with 9 bases lining up with TRBD1. The V gene's germline CDR1 is MNHEY and CDR2 SMNVEV (reference sequence). With 5 bases clipped from V and 0 bases from J, the junction kept 14 bases outside the gene matches. The CDR3 is 19 amino acids. The CDR3: CASSPRTGATRFSNQPQHF. DNA of the CDR3: TGTGCCAGCAGTCCGCGGACAGGGGCGACTCGGTTTAGCAATCAGCCCCAGCATTTT.

This sequence joins TRBV19 and TRBJ1-2; 7 bases match TRBD1. V lost 3 bases to trimming and J lost 8 bases; unmatched junction nucleotides: 6. Germline CDR1 and CDR2: LNHDA and SQIVND (reference sequence). CDR3 length: 13 amino acids. The CDR3 is CASSMVRGDGYTF. The CDR3 coding sequence is TGTGCCAGTAGTATGGTCAGGGGGGACGGCTACACCTTC.

CDR3 nucleotide sequence: TGTGCCAGCAGCTTGACAGCCAGGTCCGCCGGGGAGCTGTTTTTT. This encodes CASSLTARSAGELFF. The chain employs TRBV5-5 and TRBJ2-2; D ambiguous. V lost 1 base, J lost 6 bases, and 13 bases lay in between. The V gene's germline CDR1 is SGHKS and CDR2 YYEKEE (reference sequence). The CDR3 loop spans 15 amino acids.

There are a few counts of this clone. This chain links TRBV6-5 with TRBJ2-7; D uncertain. The V gene's germline CDR1 is MNHEY and CDR2 SVGAGI. The CDR3 has 14 amino acids. V lost 0 bases to trimming and J lost 3 bases, with 9 bases between them. CDR3 residues: CASSYSSRLYEQYF. DNA of the CDR3: TGTGCCAGCAGTTACTCGTCCCGTCTCTACGAGCAGTACTTC.

In this sample, this clone turned up a few times. The V call is TRBV18, the J call TRBJ1-2; TRBD1 agrees at 9 bases. Germline trimming cut 6 bases from V and 8 bases from J; bases unmatched to any gene: 13. This CDR3 region has 15 residues. CDR1 and CDR2 (germline): KGHSH, LQKENI. DNA of the CDR3: TGTGCCAGCTCCCTCAGTATAACAGGGGGCTTCGGCTACACCTTC. It is translated as CASSLSITGGFGYTF.

This chain connects TRBV5-1 to TRBJ2-7; 7 positions match TRBD2. The CDR3 is 13 residues long. The trim removed 6 bases at V and 2 bases at J, leaving 5 bases unmatched. The germline CDR1 and CDR2 sequences are SGHRS and YFSETQ. CDR3 protein: CASTDGRTYEQYF. In nucleotides, the CDR3 is TGCGCCAGCACGGACGGGAGGACCTACGAGCAGTACTTC.

This chain connects TRBV28 to TRBJ1-4, with D perhaps matching TRBD1 (5 bases). Germline V CDR1 and CDR2: MDHEN, SYDVKM. The CDR3 is 15 amino acids. Trimming stripped 5 bases from V and 5 bases from J, with 15 bases between. The CDR3 region is CASSIPGVQNEKLFF. The CDR3 DNA reads TGTGCCAGCAGTATCCCGGGGGTTCAGAATGAAAAACTGTTTTTT. Full variable domain (remainder filled in from reference TRBV28 and TRBJ1-4): DVKVTQSSRYLVKRTGEKVFLECVQDMDHENMFWYRQDPGLGLRLIYFSYDVKMKEKGDIPEGYSVSREKKERFSLILESASTNQTSMYLCASSIPGVQNEKLFFGSGTQLSVL.

This sequence joins TRBV6-4 and TRBJ2-1; TRBD2 matches 11 bases. V trimming: 4 bases; J trimming: 9 bases; junction bases outside the gene matches: 2. This CDR3 is built from 13 residues. Germline V gene lookup returns CDR1 MRHNA and CDR2 SNTAGT. Here the CDR3 DNA reads TGTGCCAGCAGTGTTAGCGGGGGGGCTGAGCAGTTCTTC. It yields the protein CASSVSGGAEQFF.

J is TRBJ1-3 and V is TRBV6-5, with D unclear. Trimming pared 6 bases from V and 0 bases from J, leaving 9 bases between. Germline V gene lookup returns CDR1 MNHEY and CDR2 SVGAGI. The CDR3 runs 14 residues. The CDR3 protein is CASSRLSSGNTIYF. In nucleotides, the CDR3 is TGTGCCAGCAGCCGCCTATCCTCTGGAAACACCATATATTTT.

The chain couples TRBV18 to TRBJ2-7; no definite D call. Trimming removed 6 bases at V and 0 bases at J, with 15 bases between. This CDR3 is 15 amino acids long. Germline assignment: CDR1 KGHSH and CDR2 LQKENI. Written as DNA, the CDR3 is TGTGCCAGCTCGCCCCTCCCCAGCGTCTCCTACGAGCAGTACTTC. As protein: CASSPLPSVSYEQYF. The entire variable domain, with the rest obtained from reference TRBV18 and TRBJ2-7, is as follows: NAGVMQNPRHLVRRRGQEARLRCSPMKGHSHVYWYRQLPEEGLKFMVYLQKENIIDESGMPKERFSAEFPKEGPSILRIQQVVRGDSAAYFCASSPLPSVSYEQYFGPGTRLTVT.

This clone was observed a single time. This CDR3 reads CASSRTGQSATSPYEQYF. CDR3 bases: TGTGCCAGTAGTAGGACAGGGCAGTCCGCGACTAGTCCCTACGAGCAGTACTTC. The chain uses TRBV19 and TRBJ2-7, with 8 positions matching TRBD1. This CDR3 comprises 18 residues. Germline V gene sequence: CDR1 LNHDA, CDR2 SQIVND (reference sequence). V was clipped by 4 bases and J by 2 bases; unmatched bases: 16.

The chain combines TRBV5-4 with TRBJ2-2, with D possibly matching TRBD1 (5 bases). Trimming left V 2 bases short and J 4 bases short, with 9 bases between. Germline lookup yields CDR1 SGHNT and CDR2 YYREEE (reference sequence). The CDR3 has 14 amino acids. Here the CDR3 reads CASSLGVATGELFF. The CDR3 DNA sequence: TGTGCCAGCAGCTTAGGGGTAGCCACCGGGGAGCTGTTTTTT.

The chain has TRBV9 and TRBJ1-1; D ambiguous. This CDR3 is 14 amino acids long. The V gene lost 2 bases and the J gene lost 6 bases, with 14 bases spanning the gap. Germline values: CDR1 SGDLS, CDR2 YYNGEE. The CDR3 spells CASSVSIGGSEAFF. CDR3 DNA: TGTGCCAGCAGCGTTTCCATCGGCGGGTCTGAAGCTTTCTTT. The full variable domain, in which reference TRBV9 and TRBJ1-1 provide the parts outside the CDR3, is DSGVTQTPKHLITATGQRVTLRCSPRSGDLSVYWYQQSLDQGLQFLIQYYNGEERAKGNILERFSAQQFPDLHSELNLSSLELGDSALYFCASSVSIGGSEAFFGQGTRLTVV.

The chain employs TRBV9 and TRBJ1-1; 7 nucleotides line up with TRBD1. The ends lost 4 bases at V and 2 bases at J; junction bases unmatched: 5. The CDR3 has 14 amino acids. From germline, CDR1 is SGDLS and CDR2 YYNGEE. As DNA, the CDR3 is TGTGCCAGCAGCCCACGGACAGGTAACACTGAAGCTTTCTTT. Encoded protein: CASSPRTGNTEAFF.

This rearrangement joins TRBV12-5 to TRBJ2-1, with D possibly being TRBD2 (6 bases). The CDR3 sequence is 15 residues long. Between the trimmed V and J ends, which lost 1 base and 2 bases, there was a span of 9 bases. Germline CDR1 is LGHNT and CDR2 is FRNRAP. CDR3 sequence: CASGLASDPYNEQFF. The CDR3 region has the DNA TGTGCTAGTGGTTTGGCTAGCGATCCCTACAATGAGCAGTTCTTC. Variable domain in full (rest from reference TRBV12-5 and TRBJ2-1): DARVTQTPRHKVTEMGQEVTMRCQPILGHNTVFWYRQTMMQGLELLAYFRNRAPLDDSGMPKDRFSAEMPDATLATLKIQPSEPRDSAVYFCASGLASDPYNEQFFGPGTRLTVL.

The rearrangement uses TRBV20-1 and TRBJ2-1; possibly TRBD2 for D (6 bases). The germline V and J ends were trimmed by 7 bases and 4 bases, with 8 bases remaining between them. The CDR3 contains 11 residues. The V gene's germline CDR1 is DFQATT and CDR2 SNEGSKA (reference sequence). In DNA form, the CDR3 reads TGCAGTGTGGGGGGATACAATGAGCAGTTCTTC. Translation: CSVGGYNEQFF.